This TCR beta chain was recovered during a study of blood T cell repertoires in COVID-19. V was shortened by 9 bases and J by 0 bases, with 11 bases between the two germline ends. This CDR3 is built from 13 residues. Clones were sequenced by immunoSEQ multiplex PCR, and TCRdb holds only the in-frame ones, with some missing. Among 200,000 to 250,000 clones listed, about 86% were seen once. The material sequenced was peripheral blood. The chain couples TRBV12-3 or TRBV12-4 to TRBJ1-1; D remains ambiguous. This TCR was sampled from a man older than 75 with acute or convalescent COVID-19. The CDR3 region is CASFNTVNTEAFF. As DNA, the CDR3 is TGTGCCAGTTTTAACACAGTGAACACTGAAGCTTTCTTT.